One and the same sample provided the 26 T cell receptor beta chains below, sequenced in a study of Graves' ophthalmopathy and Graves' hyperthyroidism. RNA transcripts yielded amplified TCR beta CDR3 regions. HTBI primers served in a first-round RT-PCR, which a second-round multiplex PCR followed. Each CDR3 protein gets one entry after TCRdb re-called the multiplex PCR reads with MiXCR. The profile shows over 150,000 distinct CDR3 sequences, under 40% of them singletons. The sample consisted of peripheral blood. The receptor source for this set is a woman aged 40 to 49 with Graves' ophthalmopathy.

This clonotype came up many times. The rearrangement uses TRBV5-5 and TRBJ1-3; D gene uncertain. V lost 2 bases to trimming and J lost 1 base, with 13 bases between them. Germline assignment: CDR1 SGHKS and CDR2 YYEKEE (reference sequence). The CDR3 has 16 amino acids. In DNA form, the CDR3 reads TGTGCCAGCAGCTTCTCTCGGTCGGGGTCTGGAAACACCATATATTTT. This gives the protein CASSFSRSGSGNTIYF.

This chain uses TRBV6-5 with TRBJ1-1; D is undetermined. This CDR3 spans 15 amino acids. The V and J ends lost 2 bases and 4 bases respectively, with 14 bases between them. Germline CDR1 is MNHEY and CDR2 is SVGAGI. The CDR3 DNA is TGTGCCAGCAGTTACCTCGGTTTTGGGCGCACTGAAGCTTTCTTT. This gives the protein CASSYLGFGRTEAFF.

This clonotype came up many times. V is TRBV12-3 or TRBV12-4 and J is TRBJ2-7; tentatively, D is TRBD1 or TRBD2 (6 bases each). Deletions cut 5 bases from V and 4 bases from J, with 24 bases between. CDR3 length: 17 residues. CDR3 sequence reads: CASSPNPLRGVGYEQYF. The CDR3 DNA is TGTGCCAGCAGTCCTAACCCCCTGAGGGGGGTGGGGTACGAGCAGTACTTC.

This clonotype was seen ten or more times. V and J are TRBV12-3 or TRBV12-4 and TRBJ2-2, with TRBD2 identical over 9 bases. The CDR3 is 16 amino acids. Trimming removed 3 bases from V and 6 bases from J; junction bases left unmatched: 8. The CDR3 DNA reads TGTGCCAGCAGTTTGAGTGCGGGGGGGTGGTCCGGGGAGCTGTTTTTT. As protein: CASSLSAGGWSGELFF.

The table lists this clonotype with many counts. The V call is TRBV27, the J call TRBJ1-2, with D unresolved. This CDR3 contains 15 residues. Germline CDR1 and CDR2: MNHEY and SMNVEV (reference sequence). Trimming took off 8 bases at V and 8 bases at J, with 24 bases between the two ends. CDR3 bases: TGTGCCAGCCCCTATATCACTGGGCATCATCAGGGCTACACCTTC. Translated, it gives CASPYITGHHQGYTF.

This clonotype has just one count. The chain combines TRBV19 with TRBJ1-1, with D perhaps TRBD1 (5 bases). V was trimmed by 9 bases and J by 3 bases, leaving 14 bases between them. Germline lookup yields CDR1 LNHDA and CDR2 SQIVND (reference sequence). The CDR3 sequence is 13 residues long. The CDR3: CASGGPQDTEAFF. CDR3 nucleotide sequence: TGTGCCAGCGGGGGTCCCCAAGACACTGAAGCTTTCTTT. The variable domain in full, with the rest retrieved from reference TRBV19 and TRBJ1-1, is DGGITQSPKYLFRKEGQNVTLSCEQNLNHDAMYWYRQDPGQGLRLIYYSQIVNDFQKGDIAEGYSVSREKKESFPLTVTSAQKNPTAFYLCASGGPQDTEAFFGQGTRLTVV.

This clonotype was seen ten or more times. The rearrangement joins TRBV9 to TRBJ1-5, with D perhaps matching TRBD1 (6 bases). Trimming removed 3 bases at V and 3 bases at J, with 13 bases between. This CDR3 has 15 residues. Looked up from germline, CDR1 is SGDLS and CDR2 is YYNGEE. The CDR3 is CASSASGQPNQPQHF. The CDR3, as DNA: TGTGCCAGCAGCGCCTCAGGACAGCCCAATCAGCCCCAGCATTTT.

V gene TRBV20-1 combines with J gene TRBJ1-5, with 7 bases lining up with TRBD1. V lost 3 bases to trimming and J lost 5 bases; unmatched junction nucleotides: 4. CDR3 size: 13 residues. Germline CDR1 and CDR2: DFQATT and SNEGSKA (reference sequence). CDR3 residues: CSASRDRDQPQHF. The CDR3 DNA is TGCAGTGCTAGCCGGGACAGAGATCAGCCCCAGCATTTT.

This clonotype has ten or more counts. The CDR3 reads CASSAWGANAGELFF. The CDR3, as DNA: TGTGCCAGCAGCGCATGGGGGGCCAACGCCGGGGAGCTGTTTTTT. This chain connects TRBV11-2 to TRBJ2-2; the D gene could be TRBD1 or TRBD2 (6 bases each). CDR3 size: 15 residues. Germline V CDR1 and CDR2: SGHAT, FQNNGV. V was pared by 5 bases and J by 6 bases, with 16 bases between.

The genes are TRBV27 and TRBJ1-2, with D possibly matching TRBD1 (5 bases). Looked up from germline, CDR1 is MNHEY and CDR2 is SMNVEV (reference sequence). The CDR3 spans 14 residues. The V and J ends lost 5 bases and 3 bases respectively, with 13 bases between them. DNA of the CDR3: TGTGCCAGCAGTCCTGGCCAGGGACACTATGGCTACACCTTC. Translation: CASSPGQGHYGYTF.

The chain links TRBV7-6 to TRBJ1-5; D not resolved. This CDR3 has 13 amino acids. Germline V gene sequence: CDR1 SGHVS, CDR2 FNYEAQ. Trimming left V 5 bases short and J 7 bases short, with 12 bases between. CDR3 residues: CASSPSHRQPQHF. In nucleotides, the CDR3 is TGTGCCAGCAGCCCCTCACACCGACAGCCCCAGCATTTT.

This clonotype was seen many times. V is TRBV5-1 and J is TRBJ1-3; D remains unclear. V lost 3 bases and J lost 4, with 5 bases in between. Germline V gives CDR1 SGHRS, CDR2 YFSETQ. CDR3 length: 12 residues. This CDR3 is CASSSDGNTIYF. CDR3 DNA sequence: TGCGCCAGCAGCTCGGACGGAAACACCATATATTTT.

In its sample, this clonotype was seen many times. The DNA for the CDR3 is TGTGCCAGCAGCCTCACTGGAGGGGTTAAAGAGACCCAGTACTTC. This gives the protein CASSLTGGVKETQYF. This chain joins TRBV6-5 and TRBJ2-5, with D maybe TRBD2 (6 bases). The germline V gene encodes CDR1 MNHEY and CDR2 SVGAGI. Trimming stripped 6 bases from V and 3 bases from J, with 17 bases between. The CDR3 consists of 15 residues.

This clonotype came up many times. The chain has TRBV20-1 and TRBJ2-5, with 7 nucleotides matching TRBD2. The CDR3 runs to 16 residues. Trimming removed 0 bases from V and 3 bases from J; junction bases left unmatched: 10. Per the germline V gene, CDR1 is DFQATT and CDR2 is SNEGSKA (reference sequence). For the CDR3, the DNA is TGCAGTGCTAGAGATTACTTGTGGGAGGGAGAAGAGACCCAGTACTTC. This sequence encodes CSARDYLWEGEETQYF.

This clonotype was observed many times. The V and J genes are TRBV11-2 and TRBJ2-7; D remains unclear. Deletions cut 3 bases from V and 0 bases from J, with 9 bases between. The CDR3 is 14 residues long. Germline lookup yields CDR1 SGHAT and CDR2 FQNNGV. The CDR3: CASSLMGSSYEQYF. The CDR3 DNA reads TGTGCCAGCAGCTTGATGGGCAGCTCCTACGAGCAGTACTTC.

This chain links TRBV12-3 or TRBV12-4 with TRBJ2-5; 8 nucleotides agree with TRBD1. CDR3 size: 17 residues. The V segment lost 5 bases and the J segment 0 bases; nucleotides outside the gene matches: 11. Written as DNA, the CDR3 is TGTGCCAGCAGTCCCGGGGACTGGACAGGGCACCAAGAGACCCAGTACTTC. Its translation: CASSPGDWTGHQETQYF.

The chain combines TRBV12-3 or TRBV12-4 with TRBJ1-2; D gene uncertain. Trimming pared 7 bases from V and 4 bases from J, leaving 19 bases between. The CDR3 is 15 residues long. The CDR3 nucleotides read TGTGCCAGCATCAAAACCGACGCGAGCACCTATGGCTACACCTTC. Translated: CASIKTDASTYGYTF.

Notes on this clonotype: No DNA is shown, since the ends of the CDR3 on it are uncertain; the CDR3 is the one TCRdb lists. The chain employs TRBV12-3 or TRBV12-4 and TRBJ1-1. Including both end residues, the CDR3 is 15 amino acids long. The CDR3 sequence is CASSLSLRGDTEAFF.

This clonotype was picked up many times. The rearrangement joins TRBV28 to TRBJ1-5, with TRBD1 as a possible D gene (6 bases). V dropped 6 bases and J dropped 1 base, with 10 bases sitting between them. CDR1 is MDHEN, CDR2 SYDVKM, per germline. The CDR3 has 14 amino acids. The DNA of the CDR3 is TGTGCCAGCAGCTCGGGGGGCAGCAATCAGCCCCAGCATTTT. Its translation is CASSSGGSNQPQHF. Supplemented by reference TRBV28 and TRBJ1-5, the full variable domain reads DVKVTQSSRYLVKRTGEKVFLECVQDMDHENMFWYRQDPGLGLRLIYFSYDVKMKEKGDIPEGYSVSREKKERFSLILESASTNQTSMYLCASSSGGSNQPQHFGDGTRLSIL.

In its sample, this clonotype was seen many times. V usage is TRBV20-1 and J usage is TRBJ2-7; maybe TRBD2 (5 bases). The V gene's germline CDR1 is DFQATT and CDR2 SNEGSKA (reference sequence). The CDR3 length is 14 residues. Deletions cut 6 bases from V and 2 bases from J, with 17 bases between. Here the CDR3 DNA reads TGCAGTGCAAGGCCGGGTGAGGGTACCTACGAGCAGTACTTC. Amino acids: CSARPGEGTYEQYF.

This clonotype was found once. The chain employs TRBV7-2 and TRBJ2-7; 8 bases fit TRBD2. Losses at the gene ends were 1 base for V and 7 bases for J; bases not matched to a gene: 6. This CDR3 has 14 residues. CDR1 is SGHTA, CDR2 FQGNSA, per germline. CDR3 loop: CASSLGGGRREQYF. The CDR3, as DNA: TGTGCCAGCAGCTTAGGAGGCGGGAGGCGGGAGCAGTACTTC.

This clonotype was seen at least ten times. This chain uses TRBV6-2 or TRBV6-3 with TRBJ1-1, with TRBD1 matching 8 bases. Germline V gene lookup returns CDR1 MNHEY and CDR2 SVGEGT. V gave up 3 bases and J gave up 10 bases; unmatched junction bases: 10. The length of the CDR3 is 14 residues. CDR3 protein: CASSYFQGAGGAFF. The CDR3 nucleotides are TGTGCCAGCAGTTATTTTCAGGGGGCAGGGGGAGCTTTCTTT.

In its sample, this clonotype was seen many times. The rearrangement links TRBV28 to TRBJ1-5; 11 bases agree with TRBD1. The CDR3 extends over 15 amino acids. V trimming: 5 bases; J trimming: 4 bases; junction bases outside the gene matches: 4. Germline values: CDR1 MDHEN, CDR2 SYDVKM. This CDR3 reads CASSPGTGGNQPQHF. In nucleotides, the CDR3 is TGTGCCAGCAGTCCCGGGACAGGGGGGAATCAGCCCCAGCATTTT.

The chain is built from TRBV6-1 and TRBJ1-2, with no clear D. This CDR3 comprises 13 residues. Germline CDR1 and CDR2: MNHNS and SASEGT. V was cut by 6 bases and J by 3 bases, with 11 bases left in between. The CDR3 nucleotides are TGTGCCAGCAGACCCCCGGGGTACTATGGCTACACCTTC. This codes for CASRPPGYYGYTF.

As DNA, the CDR3 is TGTGCCAGCAGCGCTGTTAGCAGCGGAGAAGCGTACTTC. It translates to CASSAVSSGEAYF. J is TRBJ2-4 and V is TRBV7-2; possible D gene TRBD2, 5 bases. Between the trimmed V and J ends, which lost 5 bases and 15 bases, there was a span of 20 bases. The germline gives CDR1 SGHTA, CDR2 FQGNSA. The CDR3 consists of 13 residues.

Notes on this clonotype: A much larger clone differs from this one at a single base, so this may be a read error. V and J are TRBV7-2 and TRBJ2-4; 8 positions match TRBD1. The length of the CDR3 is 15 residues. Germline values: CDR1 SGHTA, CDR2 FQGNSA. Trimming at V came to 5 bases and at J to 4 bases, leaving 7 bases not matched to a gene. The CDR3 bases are TGTGCCAGCAGCGCGGCGACAGGGGTGAAAAACATTCAGTACTTC. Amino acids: CASSAATGVKNIQYF.